Listed here is a single T cell receptor (beta chain). Other DNA sequences in the same sample also yield this CDR3. The sample is drawn from a study of shared clonotypes between healthy human individuals. V was clipped by 1 base and J by 7 bases, with 11 bases between them. The CDR3 is 14 residues long. Germline values: CDR1 SGHTA, CDR2 FQGTGA. Generated by immunoSEQ multiplex PCR, the TCRdb table keeps only in-frame clones and is missing some. The sample holds some 1 million clones; around 74% are singletons and the top ten take approximately 1.5%. HIV-negative, healthy adults without recent acute infections or vaccinations were the donors.

The source material was memory CD4+ T cells sorted from blood. Noted subset: CD45RA-negative fraction. This TCR was sampled from a man younger than 35 in good health. This chain connects TRBV7-3 to TRBJ2-1, with D unresolved. The CDR3 DNA is TGTGCCAGCAGCTTAAGCCTGGCAACTAATGAGCAGTTCTTC. Translation gives CASSLSLATNEQFF.